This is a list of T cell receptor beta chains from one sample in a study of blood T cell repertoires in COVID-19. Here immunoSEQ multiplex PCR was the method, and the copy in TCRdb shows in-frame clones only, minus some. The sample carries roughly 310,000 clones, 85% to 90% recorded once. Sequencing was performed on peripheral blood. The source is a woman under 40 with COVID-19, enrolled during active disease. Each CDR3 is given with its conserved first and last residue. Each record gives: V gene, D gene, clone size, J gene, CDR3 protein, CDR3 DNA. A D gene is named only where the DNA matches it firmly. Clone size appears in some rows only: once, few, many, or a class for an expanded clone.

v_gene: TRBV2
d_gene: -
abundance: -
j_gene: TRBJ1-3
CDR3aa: CASSGSYSGNTIYF
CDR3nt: TGTGCCAGCAGTGGATCCTACTCTGGAAACACCATATATTTT

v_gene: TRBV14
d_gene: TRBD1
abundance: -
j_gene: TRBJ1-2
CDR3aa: CASSQAKGQRNYGYTF
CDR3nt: TGTGCCAGCAGCCAAGCGAAGGGACAGAGGAACTATGGCTACACCTTC

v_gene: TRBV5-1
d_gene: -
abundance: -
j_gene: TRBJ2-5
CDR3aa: CASSLSGARETQYF
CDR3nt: TGCGCCAGCAGCTTGTCAGGGGCGCGGGAGACCCAGTACTTC

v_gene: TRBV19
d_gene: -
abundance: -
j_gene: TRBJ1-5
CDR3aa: CASHRDFDQPQHF
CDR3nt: TGTGCCAGTCACCGGGACTTCGATCAGCCCCAGCATTTT

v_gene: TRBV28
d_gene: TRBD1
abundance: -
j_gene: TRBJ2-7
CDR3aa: CASSPGQGTEQYF
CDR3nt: TGTGCCAGCAGCCCAGGACAGGGAACCGAGCAGTACTTC

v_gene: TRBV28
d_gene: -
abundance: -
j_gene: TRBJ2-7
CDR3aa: CASRPPAGAREQYF
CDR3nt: TGTGCCAGCAGGCCTCCCGCGGGCGCTCGGGAGCAGTACTTC

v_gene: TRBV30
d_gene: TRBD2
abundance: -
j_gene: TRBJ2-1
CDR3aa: CAWSFGLAGDNEQFF
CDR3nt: TGTGCCTGGAGTTTCGGACTAGCGGGAGACAATGAGCAGTTCTTC

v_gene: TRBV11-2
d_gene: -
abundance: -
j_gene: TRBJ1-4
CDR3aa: CASSLNWGSNEKLFF
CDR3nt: TGTGCCAGCAGCTTAAATTGGGGCTCTAATGAAAAACTGTTTTTT

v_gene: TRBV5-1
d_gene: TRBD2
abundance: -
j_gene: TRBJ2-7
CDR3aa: CASSLEDSGSDEQYF
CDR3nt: TGCGCCAGCAGCTTGGAGGATAGCGGGAGCGACGAGCAGTACTTC

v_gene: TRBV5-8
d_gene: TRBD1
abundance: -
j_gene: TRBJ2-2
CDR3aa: CASSSTPDRPRNTGELFF
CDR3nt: TGTGCCAGCAGCTCCACACCGGACAGGCCGAGGAACACCGGGGAGCTGTTTTTT

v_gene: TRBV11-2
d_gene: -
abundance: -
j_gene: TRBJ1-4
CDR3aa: CASSLDGGIEKLFF
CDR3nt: TGTGCCAGCAGCTTAGATGGGGGGATTGAAAAACTGTTTTTT

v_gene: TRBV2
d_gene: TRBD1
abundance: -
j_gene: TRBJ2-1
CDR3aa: CARRQGGNSYNEQFF
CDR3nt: TGTGCCAGAAGACAGGGGGGAAACTCCTACAATGAGCAGTTCTTC

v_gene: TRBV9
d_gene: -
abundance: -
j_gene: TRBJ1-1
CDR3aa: CASSVGGSEAFF
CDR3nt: TGTGCCAGCAGCGTAGGCGGGTCTGAAGCTTTCTTT

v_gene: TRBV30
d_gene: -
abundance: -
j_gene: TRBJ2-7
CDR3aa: CASSGASAYEQYF
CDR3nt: TGTGCCTCCTCAGGGGCGAGTGCCTACGAGCAGTACTTC

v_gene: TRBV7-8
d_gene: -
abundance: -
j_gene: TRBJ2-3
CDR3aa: CASSFIRTDTQYF
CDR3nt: TGTGCCAGCAGCTTTATCCGGACAGATACGCAGTATTTT

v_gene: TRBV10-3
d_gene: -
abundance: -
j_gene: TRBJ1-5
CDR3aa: CAISESGLNQPQHF
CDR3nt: TGTGCCATCAGTGAGTCGGGGCTAAATCAGCCCCAGCATTTT

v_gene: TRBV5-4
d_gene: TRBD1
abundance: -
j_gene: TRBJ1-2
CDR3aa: CASIPGTGAVGYTF
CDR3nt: TGTGCCAGCATCCCCGGGACAGGGGCGGTTGGCTACACCTTC

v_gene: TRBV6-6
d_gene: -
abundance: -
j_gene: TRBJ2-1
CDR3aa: CASSYSISVNNEQFF
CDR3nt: TGTGCCAGCAGTTACTCGATTTCGGTAAACAATGAGCAGTTCTTC

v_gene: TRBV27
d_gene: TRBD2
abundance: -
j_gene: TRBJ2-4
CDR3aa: CASSFASGGIQYF
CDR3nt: TGTGCCAGCAGTTTTGCTAGCGGGGGGATTCAGTACTTC

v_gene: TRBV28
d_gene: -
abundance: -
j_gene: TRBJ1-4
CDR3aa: CASSSQGGANEKLFF
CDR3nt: TGTGCCAGCAGCTCACAGGGTGGGGCTAATGAAAAACTGTTTTTT

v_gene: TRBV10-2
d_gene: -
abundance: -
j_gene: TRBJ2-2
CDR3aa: CASSEAANTGELFF
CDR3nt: TGCGCCAGCAGTGAGGCAGCGAACACCGGGGAGCTGTTTTTT

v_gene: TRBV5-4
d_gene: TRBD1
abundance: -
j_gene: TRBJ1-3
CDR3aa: CASSQLDRGRSGNTIYF
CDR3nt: TGTGCCAGCAGCCAATTGGACAGGGGGCGATCCGGAAACACCATATATTTT

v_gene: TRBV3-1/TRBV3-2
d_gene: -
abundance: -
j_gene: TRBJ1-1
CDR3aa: CASSQDGVRDEAFF
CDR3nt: TGTGCCAGCAGCCAAGATGGGGTACGGGATGAAGCTTTCTTT

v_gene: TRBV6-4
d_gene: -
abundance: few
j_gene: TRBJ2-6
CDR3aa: CASSEGTGAGANVLTF
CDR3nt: TGTGCCAGCAGTGAGGGGACGGGGGCTGGGGCCAACGTCCTGACTTTC

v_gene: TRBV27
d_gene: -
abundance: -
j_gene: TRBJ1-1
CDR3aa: CASRDRNTEAFF
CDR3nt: TGTGCCAGCAGGGACAGGAACACTGAAGCTTTCTTT

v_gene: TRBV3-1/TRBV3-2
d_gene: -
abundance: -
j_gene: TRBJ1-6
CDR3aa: CASEPRGSYNSPLHF
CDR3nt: TGTGCCAGCGAACCCAGGGGATCCTATAATTCACCCCTCCACTTT

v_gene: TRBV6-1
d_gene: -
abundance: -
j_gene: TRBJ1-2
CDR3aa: CASSEYSQGSPYGYTF
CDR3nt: TGTGCCAGCAGTGAATACTCGCAGGGTAGTCCCTATGGCTACACCTTC

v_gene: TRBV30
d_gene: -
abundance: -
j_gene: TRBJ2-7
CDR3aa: CAWNPDGGIPYEQYF
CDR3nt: TGTGCCTGGAATCCGGACGGAGGGATCCCCTACGAGCAGTACTTC

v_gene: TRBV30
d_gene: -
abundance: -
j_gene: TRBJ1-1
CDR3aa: CAWSPSGGALTEAFF
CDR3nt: TGTGCCTGGAGTCCTTCGGGGGGGGCGCTCACTGAAGCTTTCTTT

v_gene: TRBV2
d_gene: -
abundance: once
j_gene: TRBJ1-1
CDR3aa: CASSGRQVNTEAFF
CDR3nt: TGTGCCAGCAGTGGCCGACAGGTGAACACTGAAGCTTTCTTT

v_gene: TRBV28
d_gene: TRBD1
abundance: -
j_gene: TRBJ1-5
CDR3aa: CASSFIGQGANGNQPQHF
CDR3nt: TGTGCCAGCAGTTTCATTGGACAGGGGGCGAATGGCAATCAGCCCCAGCATTTT

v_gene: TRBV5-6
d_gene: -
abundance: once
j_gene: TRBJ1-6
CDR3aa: CASSARTRQRGSPLHF
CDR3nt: TGTGCCAGCAGCGCCCGCACCAGGCAGAGAGGGTCACCCCTCCACTTT

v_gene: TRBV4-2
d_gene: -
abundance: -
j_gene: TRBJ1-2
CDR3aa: CASSQQYAAFNGYTF
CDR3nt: TGTGCCAGCAGCCAACAATACGCGGCGTTCAATGGCTACACCTTC